The sequence of this TCR beta chain was determined in a study of blood T cell repertoires in COVID-19. Study-wide background: There were acute and convalescent COVID-19 samples, and they came from the United States, Italy and Spain. Sample material is recorded as cDNA or gDNA derived from T cells, B-cell-depleted T cells, or PBMCs.

This clone was observed once. Under the authors' procedure: Cell counts per sample came from amplifying reference gene primers. Sequencing used immunoSEQ multiplex PCR; TCRdb keeps in-frame clones, though not all of them. V, J and clone size derive from that table, while D and trimming were established from the DNA sequence. The profile shows about 250,000 clones, 70% to 90% of them singletons. Seattle enrolled patients during active infection and tracked them longitudinally. V was shortened by 4 bases and J by 5 bases, with 11 bases between the two germline ends. CDR1 and CDR2 (germline): SQVTM, ANQGSEA. The CDR3 consists of 12 residues.

Sequences were obtained from peripheral blood. The V and J genes are TRBV29-1 and TRBJ1-2; no reliable D call. The sequence derives from a woman in her 30s with COVID-19, enrolled during active disease. CDR3 amino acids: CSVGAGTYGYTF. CDR3 in DNA: TGCAGCGTTGGGGCCGGCACTTATGGCTACACCTTC.